This T cell receptor beta chain originates from a study of T-cell reconstitution after alpha-beta-depleted transplantation in children. The study's findings and limits: Approximately two months post-transplant, alpha-beta T cells reportedly originated from several hundred expanded graft clones. The high TCRbeta diversity at day 60 in some patients came from surviving recipient T cells and thymic progenitors. Counts and diversity of T cells one year after transplant came mostly from newly produced T cells.

To note about this clonotype: What it binds is not known.

Looked up from germline, CDR1 is SQVTM and CDR2 is ANQGSEA. The CDR3 consists of 15 residues. The ends lost 2 bases at V and 1 base at J; junction bases unmatched: 6. The library targeted TCRbeta and was prepared with unique molecular identifiers. TCRdb reprocessed the PCR reads via MiXCR and lists one record per CDR3 protein. Of more than 200,000 distinct CDR3 sequences in the sample, more than 20% were seen once. This TCR was recovered from a girl under 10 years old with Fanconi anemia, due to receive a stem cell transplant. The J gene is TRBJ2-7, the V gene TRBV29-1, with 9 positions matching TRBD1. The source material was PBMCs, sampled before TCRalphabeta/CD19-depleted stem cell transplant. In DNA form, the CDR3 reads TGCAGCGTTGAATCGTTTGGGACAGGGTCCTACGAGCAGTACTTC. Translated, it gives CSVESFGTGSYEQYF.